The rows below give T cell receptor beta chains drawn from one sample of a study of Graves' ophthalmopathy and Graves' hyperthyroidism. TCRdb analysed the multiplex PCR reads with MiXCR anew, one entry per CDR3 protein. This table has almost 750,000 distinct CDR3 sequences, roughly 40% appearing once. Sequencing input: peripheral blood. Source of these receptors: an adult man with Graves' ophthalmopathy. CDR3s include the opening cysteine and the closing phenylalanine or tryptophan. The order of the fields is V gene, D gene, clone size, J gene, CDR3 DNA, CDR3 protein. A D gene is named only where the DNA matches it firmly. Size tells how often a clone was seen (once, few, many) or the class of an expanded clone, and some rows leave it out.

TRBV20-1	TRBD1	NA	TRBJ2-7	TGCAGTGCCACCGGACAGGCGTACTCCTACGAGCAGTACTTC	CSATGQAYSYEQYF
TRBV5-1	NA	NA	TRBJ1-1	TGCGCCAGCAACAGGGATGACACTGAAGCTTTCTTT	CASNRDDTEAFF
TRBV2	NA	few	TRBJ1-3	TGTGCCAGCGGTCTAAAGTTGGGCTCTGGAAACACCATATATTTT	CASGLKLGSGNTIYF
TRBV10-3	NA	once	TRBJ1-1	TGTGCCATCAGTGAGACTGCCGGGTTTGAAGCTTTCTTT	CAISETAGFEAFF
TRBV5-6	TRBD1	NA	TRBJ1-6	TGTGCCAGCAGCTTTATCGGGACAGGGTATTCACCCCTCCACTTT	CASSFIGTGYSPLHF
TRBV7-9	NA	few	TRBJ2-7	TGTGCCAGCAGCTATACCGGACAGGAGGGCCCCTACGAGCAGTACTTC	CASSYTGQEGPYEQYF
TRBV19	TRBD1	once	TRBJ1-2	TGTGCCAGTAGTCACCTCGGGACAGAAGCCGCAGACTATGGCTACACCTTC	CASSHLGTEAADYGYTF
TRBV6-6	NA	many	TRBJ1-5	TGTGCCAGCAGTTCCTGGATGGATTATCAGCCCCAGCATTTT	CASSSWMDYQPQHF
TRBV12-3/TRBV12-4	NA	many	TRBJ2-6	TGTGCCAGCAGTCCGACCGGGGGCTCTGGGGCCAACGTCCTGACTTTC	CASSPTGGSGANVLTF
TRBV7-9	NA	NA	TRBJ2-6	TGTGCCAGCAGCTTAAGGACAGTCAGCTCTGGGGCCAACGTCCTGACTTTC	CASSLRTVSSGANVLTF